This T cell receptor (beta chain) emerged from a study of CD8 T cells in ankylosing spondylitis listed by TCRdb under 2017. Turning to the overall study: T cell receptor beta repertoires were profiled in healthy donors and ankylosing spondylitis patients so that disease-linked TCR variants could be found. The full study cohort was made up of about 25 ankylosing spondylitis patients and around 100 healthy donors. Peripheral blood was sampled, and synovial fluid was also collected from ankylosing spondylitis patients.

The CDR1 and CDR2 encoded by the germline V gene are KGHSH and LQKENI. The CDR3 measures 16 amino acids from cysteine to phenylalanine. Only CDR3 DNA remains: 48 bases, in frame from the first base. V loses 2 bases at its end and J loses 3 bases; junction bases beyond the gene matches: 7. Study-level results and caveats: Significant enrichment of the disease-linked clones was reported in matched synovial fluid samples from ankylosing spondylitis patients. The disease-linked clones showed a CD8+ phenotype and occurred at relatively low frequencies in peripheral blood. A TCR beta motif made up of several highly homologous amino acid variants appeared to be characteristic of blood from ankylosing spondylitis patients. Some motif variants had previously been reported in the synovial fluid and blood of reactive arthritis patients, which suggests shared mechanisms of disease initiation.

This clonotype was found a few times. It lacks a known antigen. No much larger clonotype is one base removed from it; base qualities were not supplied. Sequencing relied on an Illumina HiSeq 2500. TCR beta libraries were prepared by quantitative 5'-RACE with molecular barcodes. The authors' pipeline ran thus. A new computational method, built on a probabilistic model of VDJ rearrangement, was used to identify disease-linked TCR variants. The public reads were reprocessed in TCRdb via fastp at Q25 and MiXCR, keeping in-frame beta chains. Every distinct CDR3 protein forms one entry, paired with its most common genes and DNA. What appears here as the V and J calls and clone size reflects TCRdb's work, not the paper's. The sample profile shows more than 400,000 distinct CDR3 sequences; about 5% of them were found once. Clones ranked in the top ten supply 3% to 4% of the sample.

The sequence links TRBV18 to TRBJ1-5, with 7 central nucleotides matching TRBD1. The receptor comes from a male donor with ankylosing spondylitis. Sequenced input: blood, either unsorted or a sorted T cell fraction (not recorded which). The nucleotide sequence is given as TGTGCCAGCTCACCAAGGGCAGGGGGGGACAATCAGCCCCAGCATTTT. Protein translation: CASSPRAGGDNQPQHF.